A selection of T cell receptor beta chains follows, all from one sample in a study of cytomegalovirus exposure and HLA in healthy donors. The method was immunoSEQ multiplex PCR; TCRdb's version includes in-frame clones alone and lacks a portion of them. This repertoire shows roughly 100,000 clones, about 70% found once; its top ten account for 2.5% to 3.5%. The sample taken for sequencing was PBMCs. These receptors all stem from a female donor in good health and CMV-seronegative. The CDR3 runs from the conserved cysteine through the conserved F or W. Each record gives: clone size, D gene, J gene, V gene, CDR3 protein, CDR3 DNA. A D gene is named only where the DNA matches it firmly. The listing skips clone size in some rows; elsewhere it reads once, few, many or a size class.

>NA|TRBD1|TRBJ1-4|TRBV2
CASRPGQGSFRAKLFF
TGTGCCAGCAGGCCGGGACAGGGATCATTTCGGGCAAAACTGTTTTTT
>few|NA|TRBJ2-5|TRBV5-1
CASSGEETQYF
TGCGCCAGCAGCGGAGAAGAGACCCAGTACTTC
>once|NA|TRBJ2-7|TRBV5-1
CASSLGGSPWSYEQYF
TGCGCCAGCAGCTTGGGAGGTTCACCTTGGAGCTACGAGCAGTACTTC
>NA|NA|TRBJ2-7|TRBV6-5
CASSYSRGNEQYF
TGTGCCAGCAGTTACTCGAGAGGGAACGAGCAGTACTTC
>once|NA|TRBJ2-4|TRBV6-5
CASRQTRAAKNIQYF
TGTGCCAGCAGGCAGACTAGAGCAGCCAAAAACATTCAGTACTTC
>NA|NA|TRBJ1-3|TRBV7-2
CASSLVPQGRAGNTIYF
TGTGCCAGCAGCTTAGTCCCACAGGGTAGGGCTGGAAACACCATATATTTT
>once|TRBD2|TRBJ2-2|TRBV7-3
CASSLGLAGGTGELFF
TGTGCCAGCAGCCTGGGACTAGCGGGAGGAACCGGGGAGCTGTTTTTT
>NA|NA|TRBJ2-5|TRBV2
CASRATRMKETQYF
TGTGCCAGCAGAGCGACTAGGATGAAAGAGACCCAGTACTTC
>NA|NA|TRBJ2-7|TRBV11-3
CASSPGASSAYEQYF
TGTGCCAGCAGCCCAGGGGCGAGTTCGGCCTACGAGCAGTACTTC
>NA|NA|TRBJ2-7|TRBV30
CAWAGWSSYEQYF
TGTGCCTGGGCCGGGTGGAGCTCCTACGAGCAGTACTTC
>NA|NA|TRBJ2-7|TRBV7-2
CASSLESVGEQYF
TGTGCCAGCAGCTTAGAATCGGTTGGCGAGCAGTACTTC
>few|TRBD2|TRBJ2-2|TRBV6-1
CASSEASLAGEMAGRTGELFF
TGTGCCAGCAGTGAAGCTTCTCTAGCGGGAGAGATGGCCGGTCGGACCGGGGAGCTGTTTTTT
>NA|NA|TRBJ2-3|TRBV11-2
CASSVDGTRTDTQYF
TGTGCCAGCAGCGTAGACGGGACTCGCACAGATACGCAGTATTTT
>NA|TRBD1|TRBJ1-5|TRBV19
CASKPGQGDQPQHF
TGTGCCAGTAAACCCGGACAGGGGGATCAGCCCCAGCATTTT
>NA|NA|TRBJ2-5|TRBV5-1
CASSFSGDPQETQYF
TGCGCCAGCAGCTTTTCGGGAGACCCCCAAGAGACCCAGTACTTC
>NA|NA|TRBJ2-4|TRBV9
CASSAPGDKNIQYF
TGTGCCAGCAGCGCCCCGGGTGACAAAAACATTCAGTACTTC
>NA|TRBD2|TRBJ2-1|TRBV7-3
CASSRSGSVREQFF
TGTGCCAGCAGCAGAAGCGGGAGTGTGCGCGAGCAGTTCTTC
>NA|TRBD2|TRBJ2-7|TRBV30
CAWSVASGATYEQYF
TGTGCCTGGAGTGTTGCTAGCGGGGCAACCTACGAGCAGTACTTC
>NA|TRBD2|TRBJ2-2|TRBV29-1
CSVASGSTSGELFF
TGCAGCGTCGCTAGCGGGAGTACCTCCGGGGAGCTGTTTTTT
>few|TRBD2|TRBJ2-7|TRBV7-2
CASSLGPLAGVSYEQYF
TGTGCCAGCAGCTTAGGGCCACTAGCGGGAGTATCCTACGAGCAGTACTTC
>NA|NA|TRBJ2-7|TRBV7-8
CASSLASGRGEQYF
TGTGCCAGCAGCTTAGCGTCAGGTCGGGGCGAGCAGTACTTC
>NA|NA|TRBJ1-1|TRBV10-3
CAIMTDPGDTEAFF
TGTGCCATCATGACAGACCCAGGGGACACTGAAGCTTTCTTT
>once|NA|TRBJ2-7|TRBV7-6
CASSLGAASSYEQYF
TGTGCCAGCAGCTTAGGAGCGGCGAGCTCCTACGAGCAGTACTTC
>once|NA|TRBJ2-1|TRBV5-1
CASSLAGGLYNEQFF
TGCGCCAGCAGCTTGGCAGGAGGACTCTACAATGAGCAGTTCTTC
>NA|NA|TRBJ1-2|TRBV6-5
CASSPLSNYGYTF
TGTGCCAGCAGTCCCCTTTCCAACTATGGCTACACCTTC
>few|NA|TRBJ2-7|TRBV30
CAWSVRLAHEQYF
TGTGCCTGGAGTGTACGCTTGGCCCACGAGCAGTACTTC
>NA|TRBD1|TRBJ1-6|TRBV7-3
CASSLVTGGNSPLHF
TGTGCCAGCAGCTTAGTGACAGGGGGTAATTCACCCCTCCACTTT
>NA|TRBD1|TRBJ2-7|TRBV11-1
CASSFWDRVDEQYF
TGTGCCAGCAGCTTTTGGGACAGGGTTGACGAGCAGTACTTC
>NA|TRBD2|TRBJ2-7|TRBV18
CASSPLPRGREGRGEQYF
TGTGCCAGCTCACCACTCCCGAGGGGGCGGGAGGGCCGAGGCGAGCAGTACTTC
>NA|NA|TRBJ2-4|TRBV5-1
CASSGDAKNIQYF
TGCGCCAGCAGCGGAGACGCCAAAAACATTCAGTACTTC
>NA|TRBD1|TRBJ2-5|TRBV30
CAYLGGTGVGETQYF
TGTGCCTACCTCGGGGGGACAGGGGTGGGGGAGACCCAGTACTTC
>NA|TRBD2|TRBJ2-7|TRBV7-6
CASSLGPAGNSYEQYF
TGTGCCAGCAGCTTAGGTCCAGCGGGAAATTCCTACGAGCAGTACTTC
>NA|TRBD2|TRBJ2-1|TRBV7-8
CASPPTQTSGIRSYNEQFF
TGTGCCAGCCCCCCGACCCAGACTAGCGGGATAAGGTCCTACAATGAGCAGTTCTTC
>few|NA|TRBJ1-4|TRBV27
CASSSLSAGRHEKLFF
TGTGCCAGCAGTTCCCTGTCGGCGGGTCGGCATGAAAAACTGTTTTTT
>NA|TRBD1|TRBJ1-6|TRBV2
CASARWSRTGDNSPLHF
TGTGCCAGCGCCCGATGGAGCAGGACAGGGGATAATTCACCCCTCCACTTT